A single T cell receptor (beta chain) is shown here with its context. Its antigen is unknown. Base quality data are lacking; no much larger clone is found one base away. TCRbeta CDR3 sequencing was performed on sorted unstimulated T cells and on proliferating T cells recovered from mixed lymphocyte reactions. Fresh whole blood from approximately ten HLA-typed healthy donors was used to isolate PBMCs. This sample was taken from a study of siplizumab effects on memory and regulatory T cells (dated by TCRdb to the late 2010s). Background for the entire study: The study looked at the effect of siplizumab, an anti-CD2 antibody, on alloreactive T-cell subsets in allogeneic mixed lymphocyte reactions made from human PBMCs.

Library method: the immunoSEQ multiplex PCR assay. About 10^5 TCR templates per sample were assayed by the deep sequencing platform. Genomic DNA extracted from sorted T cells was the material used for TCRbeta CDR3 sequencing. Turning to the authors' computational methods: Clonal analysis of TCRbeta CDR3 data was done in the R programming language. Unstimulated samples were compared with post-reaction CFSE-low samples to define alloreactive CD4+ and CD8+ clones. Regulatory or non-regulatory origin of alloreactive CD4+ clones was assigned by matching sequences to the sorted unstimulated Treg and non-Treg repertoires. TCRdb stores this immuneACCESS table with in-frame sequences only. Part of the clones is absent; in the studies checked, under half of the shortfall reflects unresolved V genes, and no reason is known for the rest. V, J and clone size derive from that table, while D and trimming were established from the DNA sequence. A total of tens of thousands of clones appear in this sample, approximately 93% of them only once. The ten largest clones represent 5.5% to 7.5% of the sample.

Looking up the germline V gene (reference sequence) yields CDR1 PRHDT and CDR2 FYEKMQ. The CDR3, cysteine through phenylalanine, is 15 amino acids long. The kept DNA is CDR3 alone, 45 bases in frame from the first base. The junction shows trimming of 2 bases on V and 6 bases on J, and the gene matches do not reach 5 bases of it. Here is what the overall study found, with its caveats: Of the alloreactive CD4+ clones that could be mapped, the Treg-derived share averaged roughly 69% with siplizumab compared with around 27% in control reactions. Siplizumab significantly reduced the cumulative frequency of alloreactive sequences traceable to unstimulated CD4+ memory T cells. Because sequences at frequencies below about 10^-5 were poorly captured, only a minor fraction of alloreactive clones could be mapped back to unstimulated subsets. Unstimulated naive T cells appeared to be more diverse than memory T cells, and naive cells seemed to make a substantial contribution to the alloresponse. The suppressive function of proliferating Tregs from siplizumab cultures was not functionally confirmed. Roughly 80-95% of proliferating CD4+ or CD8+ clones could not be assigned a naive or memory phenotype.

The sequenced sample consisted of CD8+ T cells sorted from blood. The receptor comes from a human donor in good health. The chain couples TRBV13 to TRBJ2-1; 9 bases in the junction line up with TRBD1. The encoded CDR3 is CASSLRGQGSNEQFF. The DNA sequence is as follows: TGTGCCAGCAGCTTAAGAGGACAGGGGTCCAATGAGCAGTTCTTC. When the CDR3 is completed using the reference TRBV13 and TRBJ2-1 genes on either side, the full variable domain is AAGVIQSPRHLIKEKRETATLKCYPIPRHDTVYWYQQGPGQDPQFLISFYEKMQSDKGSIPDRFSAQQFSDYHSELNMSSLELGDSALYFCASSLRGQGSNEQFFGPGTRLTVL.